This T cell receptor (beta chain) emerged from a study of blood T cell repertoires in COVID-19. Across the whole study: Whether acute or convalescent, the COVID-19 samples came from the United States, Italy and Spain. T cells, B-cell-depleted T cells, or PBMCs provided the cDNA or gDNA that served as material.

Authors' processing steps: Nucleated cell counts were estimated from reference gene primer amplification. Profiled with immunoSEQ multiplex PCR; TCRdb holds only in-frame clones, not every one. V and J calls and clone size are as listed in that table; D and trimming were resolved from the DNA. The sample carries more than 65,000 clones, 83% recorded once. The CDR3 length is 13 residues. The germline CDR1 and CDR2 sequences are SGHRS and YFSETQ. Trimming took off 4 bases at V and 0 bases at J, with 2 bases between the two ends. The receptor's source is a man aged 50-59 years with active COVID-19. The sequenced sample consisted of peripheral blood. V gene TRBV5-1 combines with J gene TRBJ1-6; D is ambiguous. CDR3 loop: CASSRSYNSPLHF. The CDR3 DNA reads as TGCGCCAGCAGCCGCTCCTATAATTCACCCCTCCACTTT.